By sample share, the clone carrying this T cell receptor beta chain is large (0.1 to 1%). These data are taken from a study of circulating CD8 cells and anti-PD-1 response in melanoma. Background on the study: Every 2 weeks, patients got 3 mg/kg nivolumab intravenously. About 45% of the 13 patients had prior targeted therapy or immunotherapy; seven did not. Responders had complete or partial responses; non-responders had stable or progressive disease.

Germline V gene data show CDR1 as SGHTA and CDR2 as FQGTGA. V was clipped by 5 bases and J by 5 bases; unmatched bases: 7. The CDR3 runs 14 residues. TCR libraries were prepared from 15 ng of total RNA with the QIAseq Immune Repertoire TCR panel. TCRdb itself ran the reads through MiXCR, one entry per CDR3 protein. Of roughly 1,100 distinct CDR3 sequences listed, 6% to 8.5% are singletons. From live CD3+CD8+TCRalphabeta+ cells, four PD-1 and/or TIGIT subsets were sorted. The genes are TRBV7-3 and TRBJ2-5; TRBD1 aligns across 8 bases. Sequenced material: CD8+ T cells from PBMCs, taken at baseline or after one month of anti-PD-1 therapy (not recorded which). The clonotype comes from a human donor with melanoma. Written as DNA, the CDR3 is TGTGCCAGCAGCCCCGGACAGGGCGGGGAGACCCAGTACTTC. This sequence encodes CASSPGQGGETQYF.